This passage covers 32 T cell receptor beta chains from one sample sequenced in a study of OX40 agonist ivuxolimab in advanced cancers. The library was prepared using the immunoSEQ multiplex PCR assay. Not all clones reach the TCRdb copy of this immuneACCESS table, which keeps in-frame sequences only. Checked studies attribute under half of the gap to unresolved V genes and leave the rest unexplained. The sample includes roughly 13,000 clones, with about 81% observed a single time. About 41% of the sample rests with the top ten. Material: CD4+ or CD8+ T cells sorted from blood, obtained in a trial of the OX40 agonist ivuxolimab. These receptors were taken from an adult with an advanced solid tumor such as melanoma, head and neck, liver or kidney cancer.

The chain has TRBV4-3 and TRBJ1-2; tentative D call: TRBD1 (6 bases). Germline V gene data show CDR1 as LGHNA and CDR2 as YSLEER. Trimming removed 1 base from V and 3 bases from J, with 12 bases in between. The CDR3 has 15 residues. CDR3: CASSQGSGTYYGYTF. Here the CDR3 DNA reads TGCGCCAGCAGCCAAGGGTCCGGGACATACTATGGCTACACCTTC.

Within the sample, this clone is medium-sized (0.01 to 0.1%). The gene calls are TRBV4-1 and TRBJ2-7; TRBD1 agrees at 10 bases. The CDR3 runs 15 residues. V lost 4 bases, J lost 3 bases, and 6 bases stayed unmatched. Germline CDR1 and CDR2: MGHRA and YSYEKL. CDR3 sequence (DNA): TGCGCCAGCAGCCCCTCCGGGGACAGGGGCTACGAGCAGTACTTC. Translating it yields CASSPSGDRGYEQYF.

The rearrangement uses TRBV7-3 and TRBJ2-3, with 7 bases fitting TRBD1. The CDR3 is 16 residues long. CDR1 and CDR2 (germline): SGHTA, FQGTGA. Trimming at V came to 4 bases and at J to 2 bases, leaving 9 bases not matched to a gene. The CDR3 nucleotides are TGTGCCAGCAGCTCACCGGGACAGAGTAACACAGATACGCAGTATTTT. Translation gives CASSSPGQSNTDTQYF.

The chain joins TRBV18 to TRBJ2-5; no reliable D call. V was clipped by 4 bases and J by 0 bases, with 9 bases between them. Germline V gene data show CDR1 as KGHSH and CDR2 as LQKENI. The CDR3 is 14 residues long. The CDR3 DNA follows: TGTGCCAGCTCACGACCCGAGTACCAAGAGACCCAGTACTTC. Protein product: CASSRPEYQETQYF.

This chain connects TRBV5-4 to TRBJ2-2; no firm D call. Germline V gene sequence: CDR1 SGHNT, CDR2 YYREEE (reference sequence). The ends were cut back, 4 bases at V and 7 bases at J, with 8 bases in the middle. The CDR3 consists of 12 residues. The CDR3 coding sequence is TGTGCCAGCAGCACCTGGAACGGGGAGCTGTTTTTT. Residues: CASSTWNGELFF.

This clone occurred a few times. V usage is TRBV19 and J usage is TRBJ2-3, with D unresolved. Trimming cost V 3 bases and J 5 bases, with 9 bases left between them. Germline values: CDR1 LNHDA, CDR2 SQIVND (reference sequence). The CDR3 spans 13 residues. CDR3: CASSIADGDTQYF. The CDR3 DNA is TGTGCCAGTAGTATTGCCGACGGAGATACGCAGTATTTT.

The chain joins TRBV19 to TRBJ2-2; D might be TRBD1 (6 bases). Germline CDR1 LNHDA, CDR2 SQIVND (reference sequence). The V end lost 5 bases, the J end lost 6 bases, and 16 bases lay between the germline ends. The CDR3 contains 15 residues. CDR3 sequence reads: CASSPPQGFAGELFF. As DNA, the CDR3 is TGTGCCAGTAGTCCCCCACAGGGTTTTGCCGGGGAGCTGTTTTTT.

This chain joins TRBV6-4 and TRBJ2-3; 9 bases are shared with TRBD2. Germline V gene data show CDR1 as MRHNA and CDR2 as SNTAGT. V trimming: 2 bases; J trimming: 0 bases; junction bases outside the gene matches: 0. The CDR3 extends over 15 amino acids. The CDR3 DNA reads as TGTGCCAGCAGTGACCTAGCGGGAAGCACAGATACGCAGTATTTT. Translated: CASSDLAGSTDTQYF.

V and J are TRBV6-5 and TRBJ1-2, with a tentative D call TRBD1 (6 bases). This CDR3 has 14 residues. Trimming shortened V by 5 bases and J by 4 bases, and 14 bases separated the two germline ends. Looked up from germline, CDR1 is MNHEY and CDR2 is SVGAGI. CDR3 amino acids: CASSKGGSFYGYTF. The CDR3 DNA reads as TGTGCCAGCAGTAAAGGGGGAAGTTTCTATGGCTACACCTTC.

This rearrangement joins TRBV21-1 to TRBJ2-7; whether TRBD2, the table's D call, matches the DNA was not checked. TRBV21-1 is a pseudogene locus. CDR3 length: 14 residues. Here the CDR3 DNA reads TGTGCCACCAAGGGAGCGGGAGCCTCTATCGAGCAGTACTTC. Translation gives CATKGAGASIEQYF.

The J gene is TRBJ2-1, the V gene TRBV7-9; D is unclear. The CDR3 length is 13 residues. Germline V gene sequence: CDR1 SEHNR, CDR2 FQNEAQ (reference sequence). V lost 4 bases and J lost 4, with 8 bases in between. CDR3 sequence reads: CASSSREYNEQFF. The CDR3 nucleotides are TGTGCCAGCAGCTCCAGAGAATACAATGAGCAGTTCTTC.

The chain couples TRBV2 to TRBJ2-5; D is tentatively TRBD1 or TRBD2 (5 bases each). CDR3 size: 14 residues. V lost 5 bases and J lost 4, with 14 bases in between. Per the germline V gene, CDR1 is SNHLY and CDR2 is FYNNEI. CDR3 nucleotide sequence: TGTGCCAGCAGTTACTCAGCCGGGACAGAGACCCAGTACTTC. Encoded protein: CASSYSAGTETQYF.

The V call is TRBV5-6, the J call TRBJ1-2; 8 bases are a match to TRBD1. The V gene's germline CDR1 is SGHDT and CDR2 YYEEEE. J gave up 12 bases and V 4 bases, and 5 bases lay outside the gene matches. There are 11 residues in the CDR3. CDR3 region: CASSQGQGDTF. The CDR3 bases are TGTGCCAGCAGCCAAGGACAGGGCGACACCTTC.

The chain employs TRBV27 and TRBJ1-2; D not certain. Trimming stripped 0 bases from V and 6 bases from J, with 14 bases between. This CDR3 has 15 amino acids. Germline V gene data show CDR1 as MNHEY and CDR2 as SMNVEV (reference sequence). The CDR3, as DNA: TGTGCCAGCAGTTTATCACTGGGTTTGCTTCATGGCTACACCTTC. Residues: CASSLSLGLLHGYTF.

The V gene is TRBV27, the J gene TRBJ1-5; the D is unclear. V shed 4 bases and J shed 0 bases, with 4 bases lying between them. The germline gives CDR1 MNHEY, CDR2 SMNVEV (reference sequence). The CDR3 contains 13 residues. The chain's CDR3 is CASSSHSNQPQHF. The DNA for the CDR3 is TGTGCCAGCAGTTCGCATAGCAATCAGCCCCAGCATTTT.

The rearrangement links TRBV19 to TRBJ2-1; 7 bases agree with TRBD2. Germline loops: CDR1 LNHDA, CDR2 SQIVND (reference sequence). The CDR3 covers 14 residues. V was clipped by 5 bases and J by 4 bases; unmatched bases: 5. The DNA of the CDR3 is TGTGCCAGTAGTCCTAGCGGTCCTTACAATGAGCAGTTCTTC. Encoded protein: CASSPSGPYNEQFF.

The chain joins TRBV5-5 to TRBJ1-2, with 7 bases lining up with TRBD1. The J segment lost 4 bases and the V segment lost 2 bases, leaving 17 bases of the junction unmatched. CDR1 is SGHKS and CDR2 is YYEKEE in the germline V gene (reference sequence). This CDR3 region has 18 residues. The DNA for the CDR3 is TGTGCCAGCAGCTTCTCACGCCTTGGGTGGGGGGACAGCTATGGCTACACCTTC. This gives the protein CASSFSRLGWGDSYGYTF.

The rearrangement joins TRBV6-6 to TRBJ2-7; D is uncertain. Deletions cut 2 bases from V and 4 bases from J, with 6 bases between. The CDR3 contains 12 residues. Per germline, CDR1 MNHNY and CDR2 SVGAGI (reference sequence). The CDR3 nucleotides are TGTGCCAGCAGTTACCCGGAGTACGAGCAGTACTTC. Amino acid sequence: CASSYPEYEQYF.

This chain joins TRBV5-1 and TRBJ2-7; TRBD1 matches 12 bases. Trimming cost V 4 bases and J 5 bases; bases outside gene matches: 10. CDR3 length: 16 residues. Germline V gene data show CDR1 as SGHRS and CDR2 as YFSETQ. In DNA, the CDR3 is TGCGCCAGCAGCCCTCCCGGGACAGGGGGCGGCCACGAGCAGTACTTC. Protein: CASSPPGTGGGHEQYF.

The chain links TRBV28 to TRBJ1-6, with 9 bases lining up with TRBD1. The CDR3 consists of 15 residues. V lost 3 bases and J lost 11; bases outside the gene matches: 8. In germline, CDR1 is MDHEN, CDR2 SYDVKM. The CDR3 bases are TGTGCCAGCAGTTTCCCCGGGACAGGGTTTACACCCCTCCACTTT. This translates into CASSFPGTGFTPLHF.

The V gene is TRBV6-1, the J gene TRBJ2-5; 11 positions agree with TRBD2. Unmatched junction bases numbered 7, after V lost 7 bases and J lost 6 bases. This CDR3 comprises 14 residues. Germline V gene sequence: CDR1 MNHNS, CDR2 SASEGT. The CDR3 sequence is CASTATSGEKTQYF. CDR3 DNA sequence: TGTGCCAGCACCGCGACTAGCGGGGAGAAGACCCAGTACTTC.

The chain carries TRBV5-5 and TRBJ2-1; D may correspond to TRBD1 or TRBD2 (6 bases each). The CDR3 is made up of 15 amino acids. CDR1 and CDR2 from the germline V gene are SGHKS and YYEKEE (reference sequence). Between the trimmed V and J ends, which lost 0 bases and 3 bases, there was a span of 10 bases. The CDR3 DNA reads TGTGCCAGCAGCTTGGGCAGGGGAGGCTACAATGAGCAGTTCTTC. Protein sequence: CASSLGRGGYNEQFF.

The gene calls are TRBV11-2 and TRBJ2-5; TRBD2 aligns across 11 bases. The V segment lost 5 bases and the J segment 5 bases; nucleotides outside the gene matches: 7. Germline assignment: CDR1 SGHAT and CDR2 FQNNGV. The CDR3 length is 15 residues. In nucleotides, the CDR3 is TGTGCCAGCAGCCACACTAGCGGGAGTGGGGAGACCCAGTACTTC. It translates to CASSHTSGSGETQYF.

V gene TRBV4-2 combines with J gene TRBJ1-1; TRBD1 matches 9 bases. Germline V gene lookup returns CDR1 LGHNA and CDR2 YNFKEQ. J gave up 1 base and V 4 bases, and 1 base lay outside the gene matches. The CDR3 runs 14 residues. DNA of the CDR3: TGTGCCAGCAGCCGACAGGGGGAGAACACTGAAGCTTTCTTT. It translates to CASSRQGENTEAFF.

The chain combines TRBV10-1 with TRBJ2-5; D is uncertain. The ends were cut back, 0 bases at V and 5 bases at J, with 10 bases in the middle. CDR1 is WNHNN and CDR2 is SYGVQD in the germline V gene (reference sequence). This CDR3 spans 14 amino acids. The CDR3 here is CASSESYLGETQYF. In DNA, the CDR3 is TGCGCCAGCAGTGAGTCGTATCTGGGCGAGACCCAGTACTTC.

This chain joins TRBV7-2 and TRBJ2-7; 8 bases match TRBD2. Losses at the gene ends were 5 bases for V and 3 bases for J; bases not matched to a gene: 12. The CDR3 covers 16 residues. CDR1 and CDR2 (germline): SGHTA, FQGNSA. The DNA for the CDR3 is TGTGCCAGCAGCCCCCTCGGGGGGGGGTGGGACTACGAGCAGTACTTC. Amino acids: CASSPLGGGWDYEQYF.

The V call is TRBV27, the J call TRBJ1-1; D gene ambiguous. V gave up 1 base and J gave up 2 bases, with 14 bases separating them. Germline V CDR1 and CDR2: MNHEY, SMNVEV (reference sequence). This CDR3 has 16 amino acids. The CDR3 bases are TGTGCCAGCAGTTTATTATCGAGTTCCTTTAACACTGAAGCTTTCTTT. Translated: CASSLLSSSFNTEAFF.

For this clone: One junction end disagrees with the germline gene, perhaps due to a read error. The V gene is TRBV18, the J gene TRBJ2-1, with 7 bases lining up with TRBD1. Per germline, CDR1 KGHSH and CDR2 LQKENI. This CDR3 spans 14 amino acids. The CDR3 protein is CASSTVQGYSEQFF. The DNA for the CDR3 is TGTGCCAGCTCAACAGTACAGGGGTACAGTGAGCAGTTCTTC.

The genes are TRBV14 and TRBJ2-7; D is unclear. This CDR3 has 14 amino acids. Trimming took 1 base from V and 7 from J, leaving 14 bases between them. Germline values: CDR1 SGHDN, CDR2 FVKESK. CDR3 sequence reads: CASSQATVPWEQYF. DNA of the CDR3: TGTGCCAGCAGCCAAGCAACTGTTCCCTGGGAGCAGTACTTC.

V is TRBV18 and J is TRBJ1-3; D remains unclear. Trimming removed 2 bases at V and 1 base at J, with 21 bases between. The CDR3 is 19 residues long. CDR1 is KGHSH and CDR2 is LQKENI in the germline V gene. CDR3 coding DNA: TGTGCCAGCTCACCAGGTCGACTCAATACTTTCCCTTCTGGAAACACCATATATTTT. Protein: CASSPGRLNTFPSGNTIYF.

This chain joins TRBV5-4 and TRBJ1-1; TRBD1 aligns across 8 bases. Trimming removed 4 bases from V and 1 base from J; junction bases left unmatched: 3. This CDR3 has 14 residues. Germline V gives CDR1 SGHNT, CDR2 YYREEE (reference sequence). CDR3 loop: CASSLGQENTEAFF. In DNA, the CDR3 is TGTGCCAGCAGCCTGGGACAGGAGAACACTGAAGCTTTCTTT.

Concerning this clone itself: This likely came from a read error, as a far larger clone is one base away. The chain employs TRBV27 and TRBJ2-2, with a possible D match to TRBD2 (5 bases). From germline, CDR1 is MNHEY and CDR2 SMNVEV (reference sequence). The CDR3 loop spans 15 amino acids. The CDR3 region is CASSLEAGNAGELFF. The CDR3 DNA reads TGTGCCAGCAGTTTGGAGGCTGGGAACGCCGGGGAGCTGTTTTTT.